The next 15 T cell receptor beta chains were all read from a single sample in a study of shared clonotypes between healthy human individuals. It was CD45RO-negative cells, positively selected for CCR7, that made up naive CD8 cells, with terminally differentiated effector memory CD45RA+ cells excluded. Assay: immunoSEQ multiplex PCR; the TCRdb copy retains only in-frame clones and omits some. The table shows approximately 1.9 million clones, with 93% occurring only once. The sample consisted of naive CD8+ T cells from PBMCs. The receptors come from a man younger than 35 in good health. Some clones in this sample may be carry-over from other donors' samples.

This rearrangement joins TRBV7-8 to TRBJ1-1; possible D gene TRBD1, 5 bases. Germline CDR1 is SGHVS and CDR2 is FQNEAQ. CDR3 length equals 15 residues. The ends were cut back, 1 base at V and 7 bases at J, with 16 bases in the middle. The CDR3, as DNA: TGTGCCAGCAGCTTAGATCCAGGGTTAGCCGTTGAAGCTTTCTTT. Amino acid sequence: CASSLDPGLAVEAFF.

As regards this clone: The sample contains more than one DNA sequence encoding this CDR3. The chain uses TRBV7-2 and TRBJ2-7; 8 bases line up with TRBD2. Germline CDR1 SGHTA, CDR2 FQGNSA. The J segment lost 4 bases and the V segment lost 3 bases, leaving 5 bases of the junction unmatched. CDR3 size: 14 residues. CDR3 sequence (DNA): TGTGCCAGCAGCTTTAGCGGGAAAGGATACGAGCAGTACTTC. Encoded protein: CASSFSGKGYEQYF.

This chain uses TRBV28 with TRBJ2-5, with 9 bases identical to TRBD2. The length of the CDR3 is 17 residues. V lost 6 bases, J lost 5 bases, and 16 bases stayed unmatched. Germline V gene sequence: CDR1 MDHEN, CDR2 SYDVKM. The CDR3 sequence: CASRPGTSHLFVETQYF. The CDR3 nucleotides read TGTGCCAGCAGACCCGGGACTAGCCACCTATTCGTTGAGACCCAGTACTTC.

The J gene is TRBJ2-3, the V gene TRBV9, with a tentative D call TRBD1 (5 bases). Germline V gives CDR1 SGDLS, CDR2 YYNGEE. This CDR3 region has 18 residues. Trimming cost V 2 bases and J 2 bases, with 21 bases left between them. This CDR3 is CASSVSRAADSATDTQYF. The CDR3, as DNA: TGTGCCAGCAGCGTCTCCAGGGCTGCCGATAGTGCCACAGATACGCAGTATTTT. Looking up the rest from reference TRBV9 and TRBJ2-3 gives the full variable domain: DSGVTQTPKHLITATGQRVTLRCSPRSGDLSVYWYQQSLDQGLQFLIQYYNGEERAKGNILERFSAQQFPDLHSELNLSSLELGDSALYFCASSVSRAADSATDTQYFGPGTRLTVL.

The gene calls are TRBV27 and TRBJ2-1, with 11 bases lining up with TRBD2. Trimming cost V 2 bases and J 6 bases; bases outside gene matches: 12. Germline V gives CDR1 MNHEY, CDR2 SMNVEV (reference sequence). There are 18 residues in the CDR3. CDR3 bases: TGTGCCAGCAGTTTAGCCGCTGGGGTAGCGGGAGGGATCAATGAGCAGTTCTTC. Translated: CASSLAAGVAGGINEQFF.

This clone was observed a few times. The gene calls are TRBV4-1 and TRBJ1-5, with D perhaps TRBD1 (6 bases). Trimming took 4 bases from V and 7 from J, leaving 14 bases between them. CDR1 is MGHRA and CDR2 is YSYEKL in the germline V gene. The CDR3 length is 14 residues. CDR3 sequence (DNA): TGCGCCAGCAGCCTAAACAGGGTGGGGCAGCCCCAGCATTTT. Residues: CASSLNRVGQPQHF.

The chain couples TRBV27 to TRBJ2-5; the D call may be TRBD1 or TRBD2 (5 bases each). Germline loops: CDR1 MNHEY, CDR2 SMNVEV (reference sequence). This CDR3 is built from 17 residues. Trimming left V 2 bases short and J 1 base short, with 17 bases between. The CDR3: CASSLKGTWLAQETQYF. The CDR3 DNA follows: TGTGCCAGCAGTTTAAAGGGGACCTGGCTAGCCCAAGAGACCCAGTACTTC.

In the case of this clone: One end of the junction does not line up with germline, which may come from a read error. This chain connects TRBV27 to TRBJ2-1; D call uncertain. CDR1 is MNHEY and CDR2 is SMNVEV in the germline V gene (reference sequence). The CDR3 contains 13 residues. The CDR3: CASSTDSNNEQFF. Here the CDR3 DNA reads TGTGCCAGCAGTACTGACTCCAACAATGAGCAGTTCTTC.

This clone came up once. The CDR3 spells CASSETVQETQYF. The CDR3 nucleotides are TGCGCCAGCAGTGAGACAGTCCAAGAGACCCAGTACTTC. V and J are TRBV10-1 and TRBJ2-5, with D unclear. V was pared by 2 bases and J by 1 base, with 5 bases between. The germline V gene has CDR1 WNHNN and CDR2 SYGVQD (reference sequence). The CDR3 spans 13 residues.

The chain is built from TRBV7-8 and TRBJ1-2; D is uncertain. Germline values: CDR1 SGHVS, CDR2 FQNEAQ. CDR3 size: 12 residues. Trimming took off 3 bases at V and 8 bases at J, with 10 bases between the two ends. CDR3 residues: CASSLGPPGYTF. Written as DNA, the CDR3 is TGTGCCAGCAGCTTGGGCCCTCCCGGCTACACCTTC.

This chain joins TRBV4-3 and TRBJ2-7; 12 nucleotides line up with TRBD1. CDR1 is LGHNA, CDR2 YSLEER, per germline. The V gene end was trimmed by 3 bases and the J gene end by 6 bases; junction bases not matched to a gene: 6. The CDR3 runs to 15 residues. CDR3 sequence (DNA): TGCGCCAGCAGCCACACCGGGACAGGGGGCTCCGAGCAGTACTTC. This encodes CASSHTGTGGSEQYF.

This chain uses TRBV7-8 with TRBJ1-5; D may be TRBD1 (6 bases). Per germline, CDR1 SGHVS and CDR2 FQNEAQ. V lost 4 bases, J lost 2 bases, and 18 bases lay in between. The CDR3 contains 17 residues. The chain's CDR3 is CASSSGYRVTGNQPQHF. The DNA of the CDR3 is TGTGCCAGCAGCTCGGGGTACAGGGTGACGGGCAATCAGCCCCAGCATTTT.

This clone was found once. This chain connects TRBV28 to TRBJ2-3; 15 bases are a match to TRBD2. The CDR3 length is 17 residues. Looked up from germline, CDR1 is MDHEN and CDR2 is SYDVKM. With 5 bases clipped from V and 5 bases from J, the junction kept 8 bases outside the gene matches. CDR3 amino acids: CASSPPGLAGGKDTQYF. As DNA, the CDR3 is TGTGCCAGCAGTCCGCCGGGACTAGCGGGAGGTAAAGATACGCAGTATTTT.

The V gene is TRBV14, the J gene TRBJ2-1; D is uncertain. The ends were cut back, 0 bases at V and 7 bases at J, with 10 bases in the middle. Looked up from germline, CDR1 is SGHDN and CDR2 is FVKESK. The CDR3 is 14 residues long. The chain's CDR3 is CASSQDAGLNEQFF. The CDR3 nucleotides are TGTGCCAGCAGCCAAGATGCAGGTTTGAATGAGCAGTTCTTC.

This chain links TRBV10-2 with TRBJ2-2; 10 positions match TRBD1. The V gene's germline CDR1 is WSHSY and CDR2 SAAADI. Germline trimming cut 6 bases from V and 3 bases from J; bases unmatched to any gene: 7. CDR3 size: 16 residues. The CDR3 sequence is CASSETGTGDTGELFF. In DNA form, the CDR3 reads TGCGCCAGCAGCGAGACCGGGACAGGGGACACCGGGGAGCTGTTTTTT.